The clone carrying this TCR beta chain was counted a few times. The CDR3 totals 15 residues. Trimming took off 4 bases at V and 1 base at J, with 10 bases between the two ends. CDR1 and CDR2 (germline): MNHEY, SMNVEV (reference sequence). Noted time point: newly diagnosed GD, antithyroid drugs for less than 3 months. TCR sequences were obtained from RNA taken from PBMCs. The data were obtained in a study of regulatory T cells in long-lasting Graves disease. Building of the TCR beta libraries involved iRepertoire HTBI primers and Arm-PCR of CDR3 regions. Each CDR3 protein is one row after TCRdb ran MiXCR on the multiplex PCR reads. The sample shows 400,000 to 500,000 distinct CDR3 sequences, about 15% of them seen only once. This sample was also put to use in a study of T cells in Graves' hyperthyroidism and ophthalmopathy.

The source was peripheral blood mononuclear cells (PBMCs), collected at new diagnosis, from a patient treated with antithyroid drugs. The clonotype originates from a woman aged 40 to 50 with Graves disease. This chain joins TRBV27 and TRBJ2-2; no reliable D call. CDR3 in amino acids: CASSSWELNTGELFF. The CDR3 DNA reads TGTGCCAGCAGTTCGTGGGAACTGAACACCGGGGAGCTGTTTTTT.